The present T cell receptor beta chain was sequenced within a study of T cell responses to AZD1222 COVID-19 vaccine. Study results and caveats: Spike-specific TCRs gained breadth and depth after people received two AZD1222 doses. Baseline testing showed seropositivity in only 5 or 6 AZD1222 recipients.

About this clone: What it binds is unknown.

Sequenced by immunoSEQ multiplex PCR; TCRdb stores in-frame clones only, minus some. The repertoire holds about 92,000 clones, with just over 85% as singletons. The sample consisted of peripheral blood, taken on day 0 of MenACWY control vaccination. The receptor's source is an adult in good health.

CDR3 sequence: CASSQTPQGVTQYF. Written as DNA, the CDR3 is TGTGCCAGCAGCCAAACCCCCCAAGGCGTTACGCAGTATTTT. The rearrangement uses TRBV3-1 (or the pseudogene TRBV3-2) and TRBJ2-3, with D uncertain. The CDR3 is 14 amino acids. Trimming stripped 2 bases from V and 8 bases from J, with 14 bases between. Germline V gene sequence: CDR1 LGHDT, CDR2 YNNKEL (reference sequence).